These T cell receptor beta chains were read from a single sample in a study of blood T cell repertoires in COVID-19. TCRdb keeps only in-frame clones here, not all; method: immunoSEQ multiplex PCR. Of approximately 180,000 clones in the sample, approximately 87% are singletons; the top ten hold around a sixth. The source material was peripheral blood. The receptors here all came from a person aged 65 to 79 with COVID-19, enrolled during active disease. The CDR3 runs from the conserved cysteine through the conserved F or W. D genes are given only for firm matches. The size of a clone is reported for some rows only, either as once, few or many, or as a class for expanded clones.

v_gene	d_gene	j_gene	abundance	CDR3aa	CDR3nt
TRBV18	TRBD1	TRBJ2-7	.	CASSLTGEDYEQYF	TGTGCCAGCTCACTGACAGGGGAGGACTACGAGCAGTACTTC
TRBV23-1	.	TRBJ2-7	.	CASSRQFGDNSYEQYF	TGCGCCAGCAGTCGCCAATTTGGGGACAACTCCTACGAGCAGTACTTC
TRBV7-2	.	TRBJ1-2	.	CASSLLFESRSIGYTF	TGTGCCAGCAGCTTATTATTTGAATCCCGGTCGATCGGCTACACCTTC
TRBV18	TRBD2	TRBJ2-5	.	CASSYSGGTGETQYF	TGTGCCAGCTCATACAGCGGGGGAACCGGAGAGACCCAGTACTTC
TRBV27	TRBD1	TRBJ1-1	.	CASSYLGQGSEAFF	TGTGCCAGCAGTTACTTGGGACAGGGCTCTGAAGCTTTCTTT
TRBV6-1	.	TRBJ2-7	.	CASSERYSWEQYF	TGTGCCAGCAGTGAAAGGTACAGCTGGGAGCAGTACTTC
TRBV19	TRBD1	TRBJ1-2	.	CASSFRTGGLGYTF	TGTGCCAGTAGTTTCAGGACAGGGGGTCTTGGCTACACCTTC
TRBV24-1	TRBD1	TRBJ2-5	.	CATSDYQQGAGETQYF	TGTGCCACCAGTGATTACCAACAGGGGGCCGGGGAGACCCAGTACTTC
TRBV5-4	.	TRBJ1-3	.	CASSPGGRPSGNTIYF	TGTGCCAGCAGCCCCGGAGGACGGCCCTCTGGAAACACCATATATTTT
TRBV27	TRBD2	TRBJ2-3	.	CASSLRSGGGSITRTDTQYF	TGTGCCAGCAGTTTAAGGTCTGGCGGGGGGAGCATAACCAGGACAGATACGCAGTATTTT
TRBV11-2	TRBD1	TRBJ1-2	.	CASSSLDRGGDGYTF	TGTGCCAGCAGCTCCTTGGACAGGGGTGGGGATGGCTACACCTTC
TRBV9	TRBD2	TRBJ2-2	.	CASSVRNSGRDTGELFF	TGTGCCAGCAGCGTAAGGAATAGCGGGAGGGACACCGGGGAGCTGTTTTTT
TRBV3-1/TRBV3-2	TRBD1	TRBJ1-3	.	CASSQGQGSGNTVYF	TGTGCCAGCAGCCAGGGACAGGGGTCGGGAAACACCGTATATTTT
TRBV9	TRBD2	TRBJ2-3	.	CASSPTLAGGDTQYF	TGTGCCAGCAGCCCAACTTTAGCGGGAGGAGATACGCAGTATTTT
TRBV9	TRBD2	TRBJ2-3	once	CASNRGVSTDTQYF	TGTGCCAGCAACCGGGGGGTTAGCACAGATACGCAGTATTTT
TRBV29-1	TRBD1	TRBJ2-5	.	CSVEGGTGHGETQYF	TGCAGCGTCGAAGGAGGGACAGGGCATGGGGAGACCCAGTACTTC
TRBV19	TRBD1	TRBJ2-1	.	CASSTARDRVSYNEQFF	TGTGCCAGTAGTACCGCCAGGGACAGGGTTTCGTACAATGAGCAGTTCTTC
TRBV18	TRBD1	TRBJ1-4	.	CASSMDRITTNEKLFF	TGTGCCAGCTCAATGGACAGGATCACAACTAATGAAAAACTGTTTTTT
TRBV7-2	.	TRBJ2-5	.	CASSLARAETQYF	TGTGCCAGCAGCTTAGCGCGGGCGGAGACCCAGTACTTC
TRBV6-6	.	TRBJ1-2	.	CASTTDRRPYGYTF	TGTGCCAGCACTACCGACAGGAGACCCTATGGCTACACCTTC
TRBV9	.	TRBJ2-3	.	CASSVGRGPPDTQYF	TGTGCCAGCAGCGTAGGGAGGGGGCCCCCAGATACGCAGTATTTT
TRBV19	.	TRBJ1-4	.	CASSNENEKLFF	TGTGCCAGTAGTAATGAGAATGAAAAACTGTTTTTT
TRBV7-6	.	TRBJ2-2	.	CASSIGGSNTGELFF	TGTGCCAGCAGCATTGGGGGGTCGAACACCGGGGAGCTGTTTTTT
TRBV6-5	.	TRBJ1-1	.	CASISGPQNTEAFF	TGTGCCAGCATTTCAGGGCCACAGAACACTGAAGCTTTCTTT
TRBV4-1	.	TRBJ2-1	.	CASSQEDRRNEQFF	TGCGCCAGCAGCCAAGAAGACAGGAGAAATGAGCAGTTCTTC
TRBV7-2	.	TRBJ1-1	.	CASSFRVMDTEAFF	TGTGCCAGCAGCTTCAGGGTTATGGACACTGAAGCTTTCTTT
TRBV12-3/TRBV12-4	.	TRBJ1-4	.	CASSNKAGLFF	TGTGCCAGCAGCAATAAGGCGGGCCTGTTTTTT
TRBV30	TRBD1	TRBJ2-1	once	CAWSGTGSTLIREQFF	TGTGCCTGGAGTGGGACAGGCAGCACTTTAATTCGTGAGCAGTTCTTC
TRBV18	.	TRBJ1-1	.	CASSSGGANTEAFF	TGTGCCAGCTCGTCCGGGGGGGCGAACACTGAAGCTTTCTTT
TRBV7-3	TRBD2	TRBJ2-1	.	CASSPDSGRDEQFF	TGTGCCAGCAGCCCGGATAGCGGGAGAGATGAGCAGTTCTTC
TRBV12-3/TRBV12-4	.	TRBJ1-2	.	CASSLGSNYGYTF	TGTGCCAGCAGTTTAGGCAGTAACTATGGCTACACCTTC
TRBV7-2	.	TRBJ2-7	.	CASSLSIPTYEQYF	TGTGCCAGCAGCCTAAGTATTCCCACCTACGAGCAGTACTTC
TRBV19	.	TRBJ1-2	.	CASMQLYGYTF	TGTGCCAGTATGCAGTTATATGGCTACACCTTC
TRBV4-2	TRBD2	TRBJ2-3	.	CASSQLAGAPSTDTQYF	TGTGCCAGCAGCCAGTTAGCGGGAGCCCCTAGCACAGATACGCAGTATTTT
TRBV29-1	TRBD2	TRBJ2-4	.	CSVELPGGGLPAKNIQYF	TGCAGCGTTGAACTCCCGGGAGGGGGGTTACCAGCCAAAAACATTCAGTACTTC
TRBV3-1/TRBV3-2	TRBD1	TRBJ1-4	.	CASSDGDRGNEKLFF	TGTGCCAGCAGCGATGGGGACAGGGGTAATGAAAAACTGTTTTTT
TRBV6-2/TRBV6-3	TRBD2	TRBJ2-5	.	CASSGLAGIPAWGETQYF	TGTGCCAGCAGTGGTTTAGCGGGGATACCTGCCTGGGGAGAGACCCAGTACTTC
TRBV28	.	TRBJ2-4	.	CASSLRSLGQWIQYF	TGTGCCAGCAGTTTACGGAGTCTCGGACAGTGGATTCAGTACTTC
TRBV7-8	TRBD2	TRBJ2-7	.	CASSPLAGQNTYEQYF	TGTGCCAGCAGTCCTCTAGCGGGACAAAATACCTACGAGCAGTACTTC
TRBV3-1/TRBV3-2	.	TRBJ2-1	.	CASSTVSSGEQFF	TGTGCCAGCAGCACCGTTTCATCCGGTGAGCAGTTCTTC
TRBV7-9	TRBD2	TRBJ2-1	.	CASSSAGGDEQFF	TGTGCCAGCAGCTCGGCGGGGGGCGATGAGCAGTTCTTC
TRBV3-1/TRBV3-2	TRBD1	TRBJ1-2	.	CASSQGPKGAYGYTF	TGTGCCAGCAGCCAAGGTCCAAAGGGGGCCTATGGCTACACCTTC
TRBV6-1	TRBD2	TRBJ2-1	once	CASSEGLAGVGEQFF	TGTGCCAGCAGTGAAGGGCTAGCGGGGGTGGGCGAGCAGTTCTTC
TRBV28	.	TRBJ1-2	.	CASSLARAGGYTF	TGTGCCAGCAGTTTAGCCAGGGCGGGGGGCTACACCTTC
TRBV7-6	.	TRBJ1-3	.	CASSLRGSGVADTIYF	TGTGCCAGCAGCTTAAGAGGTTCGGGGGTCGCGGACACCATATATTTT
TRBV27	TRBD2	TRBJ2-1	.	CASSVRGAYYNEQFF	TGTGCCAGCAGTGTGCGGGGGGCCTACTACAATGAGCAGTTCTTC
TRBV6-1	.	TRBJ1-6	.	CASSEDMGLGGSPLHF	TGTGCCAGCAGTGAAGATATGGGACTAGGAGGTTCACCCCTCCACTTT
TRBV4-1	.	TRBJ2-1	.	CASSQDQRRGSYNEQFF	TGCGCCAGCAGCCAAGATCAGAGAAGGGGTTCCTACAATGAGCAGTTCTTC
TRBV29-1	.	TRBJ1-5	once	CSVEIGSNQPQHF	TGCAGCGTTGAGATCGGTAGCAATCAGCCCCAGCATTTT
TRBV10-1	TRBD2	TRBJ2-1	.	CASSEYPSGGPNEQFF	TGCGCCAGCAGTGAGTACCCTAGCGGGGGCCCCAATGAGCAGTTCTTC
TRBV12-3/TRBV12-4	.	TRBJ1-1	.	CASSFVGVAEAFF	TGTGCCAGCAGTTTTGTGGGAGTCGCTGAAGCTTTCTTT